This entry is about one TCR beta chain. Its antigen is not known. From germline, CDR1 is SGHTA and CDR2 FQGNSA. The V and J ends lost 1 base and 8 bases respectively, with 11 bases between them. The CDR3 contains 14 residues. In the PCR, 60 Vbeta and 13 Jbeta primers were used. Per the original methods: Roughly 80 million unique TCR beta chains, about 10 million of them shared, were counted by a later analysis. Using immunoSEQ multiplex PCR, the repertoire was profiled, and TCRdb retains in-frame clones only, with some absent. V, J and clone size reflect that table, while D and trimming were determined from the DNA. The sample yields tens of thousands of clones, roughly four fifths seen once. The sample is drawn from a study of cytomegalovirus exposure and HLA in healthy donors. Study-wide context: Earlier sequencing of about 179 million T cells yielded approximately 120 million unique TCR beta sequences. The study placed about four fifths of its roughly 410 genotyped donors in the Caucasian-associated ancestry cluster. Study results and limitations: Listed as cytomegalovirus-associated were 150 to 200 TCR beta chains.

V gene TRBV7-2 combines with J gene TRBJ1-4; no definite D call. The sequence derives from a man aged 50 to 59 in good health and CMV-seronegative. Material for sequencing was PBMCs. CDR3 sequence reads: CASSLERMGEKLFF. In DNA form, the CDR3 reads TGTGCCAGCAGCTTAGAGCGGATGGGAGAAAAACTGTTTTTT.